Listed below are T cell receptor beta chains from one sample, sequenced in a study of cytomegalovirus exposure and HLA in healthy donors. Profiled with immunoSEQ multiplex PCR; TCRdb holds only in-frame clones, not every one. Altogether about 160,000 clones are present, around 80% being singletons, with the ten largest covering approximately 2.4%. Sequencing input: PBMCs. These TCRs come from a female donor in good health and CMV-seronegative. CDR3s include the opening cysteine and the closing phenylalanine or tryptophan. The D gene is left open where the match is weak. Clone size appears in some rows only: once, few, many, or a class for an expanded clone.

clone size: -
V gene: TRBV7-2
D gene: -
J gene: TRBJ2-1
CDR3 protein: CASSLAYSYNEQFF
CDR3 DNA: TGTGCCAGCAGCTTAGCCTACTCCTACAATGAGCAGTTCTTC

clone size: -
V gene: TRBV9
D gene: -
J gene: TRBJ1-4
CDR3 protein: CASSGHVGEKLFF
CDR3 DNA: TGTGCCAGCAGCGGACATGTAGGAGAAAAACTGTTTTTT

clone size: few
V gene: TRBV7-2
D gene: -
J gene: TRBJ2-7
CDR3 protein: CASSFGAGSAGAHYEQYF
CDR3 DNA: TGTGCCAGCAGCTTCGGGGCGGGGTCCGCGGGGGCCCACTACGAGCAGTACTTC

clone size: -
V gene: TRBV7-2
D gene: -
J gene: TRBJ2-3
CDR3 protein: CASSLVPRGWRGTDTQYF
CDR3 DNA: TGTGCCAGCAGCTTAGTGCCCCGGGGCTGGAGGGGCACAGATACGCAGTATTTT

clone size: few
V gene: TRBV19
D gene: -
J gene: TRBJ1-3
CDR3 protein: CASSIARAGNTIYF
CDR3 DNA: TGTGCCAGTAGTATCGCGAGGGCGGGAAACACCATATATTTT

clone size: few
V gene: TRBV6-5
D gene: -
J gene: TRBJ1-2
CDR3 protein: CASSWDSSGGYTF
CDR3 DNA: TGTGCCAGCAGTTGGGACTCCTCGGGTGGCTACACCTTC

clone size: -
V gene: TRBV30
D gene: -
J gene: TRBJ2-7
CDR3 protein: CAWREAGPEQYF
CDR3 DNA: TGTGCCTGGAGGGAGGCGGGGCCCGAGCAGTACTTC

clone size: -
V gene: TRBV27
D gene: -
J gene: TRBJ1-5
CDR3 protein: CASSPRGAGRVIIQPQHF
CDR3 DNA: TGTGCCAGCAGCCCCCGGGGGGCAGGCCGAGTCATCATTCAGCCCCAGCATTTT

clone size: -
V gene: TRBV7-6
D gene: -
J gene: TRBJ2-3
CDR3 protein: CASSLAYRRSPGSTDTQYF
CDR3 DNA: TGTGCCAGCAGCTTAGCCTACCGGAGATCACCCGGGAGCACAGATACGCAGTATTTT

clone size: -
V gene: TRBV5-1
D gene: TRBD1
J gene: TRBJ2-7
CDR3 protein: CASSLRDRLNYEQYF
CDR3 DNA: TGCGCCAGCAGCTTAAGGGACAGGCTTAACTACGAGCAGTACTTC

clone size: few
V gene: TRBV5-1
D gene: -
J gene: TRBJ2-3
CDR3 protein: CASSQQDTDTQYF
CDR3 DNA: TGCGCCAGCAGCCAACAGGACACAGATACGCAGTATTTT

clone size: -
V gene: TRBV28
D gene: -
J gene: TRBJ2-1
CDR3 protein: CASSFVGTPKYNEQFF
CDR3 DNA: TGTGCCAGCAGTTTCGTGGGGACTCCAAAGTACAATGAGCAGTTCTTC

clone size: few
V gene: TRBV18
D gene: -
J gene: TRBJ2-2
CDR3 protein: CASSPQESGELFF
CDR3 DNA: TGTGCCAGCTCACCACAGGAGTCCGGGGAGCTGTTTTTT

clone size: few
V gene: TRBV5-4
D gene: -
J gene: TRBJ2-5
CDR3 protein: CASSLVSAGQETQYF
CDR3 DNA: TGTGCCAGCAGCTTGGTCTCTGCGGGGCAAGAGACCCAGTACTTC

clone size: -
V gene: TRBV5-1
D gene: TRBD1
J gene: TRBJ2-7
CDR3 protein: CASSQGQVVYEQYF
CDR3 DNA: TGCGCCAGCAGCCAGGGACAGGTGGTCTACGAGCAGTACTTC

clone size: -
V gene: TRBV7-9
D gene: TRBD1
J gene: TRBJ1-2
CDR3 protein: CASSQEFGTGGYGYTF
CDR3 DNA: TGCGCCAGCAGCCAAGAATTTGGGACAGGGGGGTATGGCTACACCTTC

clone size: -
V gene: TRBV7-9
D gene: -
J gene: TRBJ1-1
CDR3 protein: CASSLWQGRDTEAFF
CDR3 DNA: TGTGCCAGCAGCTTGTGGCAGGGTAGGGACACTGAAGCTTTCTTT

clone size: -
V gene: TRBV28
D gene: TRBD2
J gene: TRBJ2-3
CDR3 protein: CASSYTSGRRAGTDTQYF
CDR3 DNA: TGTGCCAGCAGTTATACTAGCGGGAGACGAGCGGGCACAGATACGCAGTATTTT

clone size: -
V gene: TRBV25-1
D gene: -
J gene: TRBJ1-1
CDR3 protein: CASSVVGGTEAFF
CDR3 DNA: TGTGCCAGCAGTGTGGTGGGGGGCACTGAAGCTTTCTTT

clone size: -
V gene: TRBV9
D gene: TRBD1
J gene: TRBJ2-1
CDR3 protein: CASSDPTGASEQFF
CDR3 DNA: TGTGCCAGCAGCGATCCCACAGGGGCGTCTGAGCAGTTCTTC

clone size: -
V gene: TRBV27
D gene: TRBD1
J gene: TRBJ2-1
CDR3 protein: CASSFAGTANNEQFF
CDR3 DNA: TGTGCCAGCAGTTTCGCCGGGACAGCAAACAATGAGCAGTTCTTC

clone size: -
V gene: TRBV5-8
D gene: -
J gene: TRBJ1-1
CDR3 protein: CASSLASLGLTEAFF
CDR3 DNA: TGTGCCAGCAGCTTGGCCTCGCTGGGACTCACTGAAGCTTTCTTT

clone size: -
V gene: TRBV18
D gene: TRBD1
J gene: TRBJ1-1
CDR3 protein: CASSPGQGPQNTEAFF
CDR3 DNA: TGTGCCAGCTCTCCGGGACAGGGGCCGCAGAACACTGAAGCTTTCTTT

clone size: few
V gene: TRBV29-1
D gene: TRBD1
J gene: TRBJ2-1
CDR3 protein: CSVWGLGQGANEQFF
CDR3 DNA: TGCAGCGTTTGGGGACTGGGACAGGGGGCAAATGAGCAGTTCTTC

clone size: -
V gene: TRBV9
D gene: TRBD1
J gene: TRBJ1-1
CDR3 protein: CASSVRDRNTEAFF
CDR3 DNA: TGTGCCAGCAGCGTCCGGGACAGAAACACTGAAGCTTTCTTT

clone size: -
V gene: TRBV19
D gene: TRBD1
J gene: TRBJ1-1
CDR3 protein: CASSNAGGAAFF
CDR3 DNA: TGTGCCAGTAGCAACGCAGGGGGCGCGGCTTTCTTT

clone size: once
V gene: TRBV7-9
D gene: -
J gene: TRBJ1-2
CDR3 protein: CASSLWGVQDQSGYTF
CDR3 DNA: TGTGCCAGCAGCTTATGGGGCGTACAGGACCAGTCGGGCTACACCTTC

clone size: -
V gene: TRBV4-2
D gene: -
J gene: TRBJ2-5
CDR3 protein: CASSGAEETQYF
CDR3 DNA: TGTGCCAGCAGCGGAGCGGAAGAGACCCAGTACTTC

clone size: -
V gene: TRBV5-1
D gene: TRBD1
J gene: TRBJ2-1
CDR3 protein: CASSLEGQPKQFF
CDR3 DNA: TGCGCCAGCAGCTTGGAGGGACAGCCCAAGCAGTTCTTC

clone size: -
V gene: TRBV30
D gene: TRBD2
J gene: TRBJ2-1
CDR3 protein: CACTTSGSVNEQFF
CDR3 DNA: TGTGCCTGTACGACTAGCGGGAGTGTAAATGAGCAGTTCTTC

clone size: -
V gene: TRBV10-3
D gene: TRBD1
J gene: TRBJ1-2
CDR3 protein: CAISQQGNYGYTF
CDR3 DNA: TGTGCCATCAGCCAACAGGGGAACTATGGCTACACCTTC

clone size: -
V gene: TRBV6-1
D gene: TRBD1
J gene: TRBJ2-3
CDR3 protein: CASTLDRGPDTQYF
CDR3 DNA: TGTGCCAGCACCCTGGACAGGGGCCCAGATACGCAGTATTTT

clone size: -
V gene: TRBV2
D gene: -
J gene: TRBJ1-5
CDR3 protein: CASSDGGIGNQPQHF
CDR3 DNA: TGTGCCAGCAGTGACGGGGGTATCGGCAATCAGCCCCAGCATTTT

clone size: few
V gene: TRBV7-9
D gene: -
J gene: TRBJ1-3
CDR3 protein: CASSPETGGSGNTIYF
CDR3 DNA: TGTGCCAGCAGCCCTGAGACAGGTGGCTCTGGAAACACCATATATTTT

clone size: few
V gene: TRBV5-5
D gene: -
J gene: TRBJ1-5
CDR3 protein: CASSLEGTRGNQPQHF
CDR3 DNA: TGTGCCAGCAGCTTGGAGGGCACCAGGGGCAATCAGCCCCAGCATTTT

clone size: few
V gene: TRBV7-9
D gene: TRBD1
J gene: TRBJ1-5
CDR3 protein: CASSRQGGSNQPQHF
CDR3 DNA: TGTGCCAGCAGCCGACAGGGGGGGAGCAATCAGCCCCAGCATTTT

clone size: -
V gene: TRBV9
D gene: -
J gene: TRBJ1-6
CDR3 protein: CANSLRVINSPLHF
CDR3 DNA: TGTGCCAACAGCCTTCGCGTCATTAATTCACCCCTCCACTTT

clone size: few
V gene: TRBV29-1
D gene: TRBD2
J gene: TRBJ2-1
CDR3 protein: CSGDGWLDGRGAGNEQFF
CDR3 DNA: TGCAGCGGAGATGGGTGGCTGGATGGGAGGGGCGCCGGAAATGAGCAGTTCTTC

clone size: -
V gene: TRBV6-6
D gene: -
J gene: TRBJ2-2
CDR3 protein: CASMPSGAGELFF
CDR3 DNA: TGTGCCAGCATGCCGTCGGGTGCCGGGGAGCTGTTTTTT

clone size: few
V gene: TRBV7-2
D gene: -
J gene: TRBJ2-7
CDR3 protein: CASSLVGAREQYF
CDR3 DNA: TGTGCCAGCAGCTTAGTGGGGGCGAGGGAGCAGTACTTC

clone size: -
V gene: TRBV5-1
D gene: TRBD1
J gene: TRBJ2-1
CDR3 protein: CASSLDRTGYNEQFF
CDR3 DNA: TGCGCCAGCAGCTTGGACAGGACAGGCTACAATGAGCAGTTCTTC

clone size: -
V gene: TRBV6-6
D gene: -
J gene: TRBJ1-5
CDR3 protein: CASTLGAVNQPQHF
CDR3 DNA: TGTGCCAGCACCTTGGGAGCGGTCAATCAGCCCCAGCATTTT

clone size: few
V gene: TRBV7-2
D gene: -
J gene: TRBJ2-3
CDR3 protein: CASSLLGGGADTQYF
CDR3 DNA: TGTGCCAGCAGCTTATTGGGGGGGGGCGCAGATACGCAGTATTTT

clone size: -
V gene: TRBV4-3
D gene: -
J gene: TRBJ2-1
CDR3 protein: CASSQDPRGSYNEQFF
CDR3 DNA: TGCGCCAGCAGCCAAGACCCCAGGGGCTCCTACAATGAGCAGTTCTTC

clone size: -
V gene: TRBV18
D gene: -
J gene: TRBJ1-5
CDR3 protein: CATPEERVSNQPQHF
CDR3 DNA: TGTGCCACGCCAGAGGAGAGGGTGAGCAATCAGCCCCAGCATTTT

clone size: -
V gene: TRBV7-9
D gene: TRBD1
J gene: TRBJ1-1
CDR3 protein: CASSLGKRTGGTEAFF
CDR3 DNA: TGTGCCAGCAGCTTAGGGAAAAGGACAGGGGGCACTGAAGCTTTCTTT

clone size: few
V gene: TRBV28
D gene: -
J gene: TRBJ1-6
CDR3 protein: CSSGRATYNSPLHF
CDR3 DNA: TGTTCGAGCGGGAGAGCGACCTATAATTCACCCCTCCACTTT

clone size: -
V gene: TRBV9
D gene: TRBD2
J gene: TRBJ2-3
CDR3 protein: CASSPTSGSIGDTQYF
CDR3 DNA: TGTGCCAGCAGCCCAACTAGCGGGAGTATTGGAGATACGCAGTATTTT

clone size: -
V gene: TRBV7-9
D gene: -
J gene: TRBJ2-5
CDR3 protein: CASSPGSPHQETQYF
CDR3 DNA: TGTGCCAGCAGCCCCGGGTCACCCCACCAAGAGACCCAGTACTTC

clone size: -
V gene: TRBV7-6
D gene: TRBD1
J gene: TRBJ2-2
CDR3 protein: CASSFGTGTTGELFF
CDR3 DNA: TGTGCCAGCAGCTTCGGGACAGGGACGACCGGGGAGCTGTTTTTT

clone size: -
V gene: TRBV4-2
D gene: -
J gene: TRBJ2-5
CDR3 protein: CASSQDEGAPQYF
CDR3 DNA: TGTGCCAGCAGCCAAGATGAGGGTGCTCCCCAGTACTTC

clone size: -
V gene: TRBV9
D gene: TRBD1
J gene: TRBJ1-4
CDR3 protein: CASSTGTGGGGSEKLFF
CDR3 DNA: TGTGCCAGCAGCACTGGGACAGGGGGCGGCGGATCCGAAAAACTGTTTTTT

clone size: -
V gene: TRBV5-1
D gene: -
J gene: TRBJ1-4
CDR3 protein: CASSPGLPNEKLFF
CDR3 DNA: TGCGCCAGCAGCCCGGGACTCCCTAATGAAAAACTGTTTTTT

clone size: -
V gene: TRBV4-3
D gene: TRBD1
J gene: TRBJ1-4
CDR3 protein: CASSHSRGFFLWLFF
CDR3 DNA: TGCGCCAGCAGCCATAGCAGGGGGTTTTTTTTATGGCTGTTTTTT

clone size: once
V gene: TRBV6-1
D gene: -
J gene: TRBJ2-3
CDR3 protein: CASSGGYGQRDTQYF
CDR3 DNA: TGTGCCAGCAGTGGAGGTTACGGACAGCGAGATACGCAGTATTTT

clone size: few
V gene: TRBV7-2
D gene: -
J gene: TRBJ2-5
CDR3 protein: CASSLGQVQETQYF
CDR3 DNA: TGTGCCAGCAGCTTAGGGCAGGTCCAAGAGACCCAGTACTTC

clone size: -
V gene: TRBV9
D gene: TRBD2
J gene: TRBJ2-2
CDR3 protein: CASSAGLVSGELFF
CDR3 DNA: TGTGCCAGCAGCGCCGGACTAGTATCCGGGGAGCTGTTTTTT

clone size: -
V gene: TRBV2
D gene: -
J gene: TRBJ2-7
CDR3 protein: CASRGTGLPYEQYF
CDR3 DNA: TGTGCCAGCAGGGGCACGGGACTCCCCTACGAGCAGTACTTC

clone size: -
V gene: TRBV7-3
D gene: TRBD1
J gene: TRBJ2-7
CDR3 protein: CASSLPRGQGGYEQYF
CDR3 DNA: TGTGCCAGCAGCCTCCCCCGGGGACAGGGAGGCTACGAGCAGTACTTC